This TCR beta chain appears in the sequencing data of a study of shared clonotypes between healthy human individuals. Sorted-subset replicate PCRs used 150 to 200 ng of genomic DNA. This amount corresponded to tens of thousands of T cell genomes. Assay: immunoSEQ multiplex PCR; the TCRdb copy retains only in-frame clones and omits some. Of around 2,000,000 clones detected, roughly 91% appear once; the ten largest clones hold under 2%. The CDR3 consists of 17 residues. Trimming shortened V by 3 bases and J by 1 base, and 19 bases separated the two germline ends. Germline CDR1 SGHRS, CDR2 YFSETQ. Naivety among CD8 cells was defined by CD45RO negativity and positive CCR7 selection, thereby excluding terminally differentiated effector memory CD45RA+ cells. HIV-negative, healthy adults without recent acute infections or vaccinations were the donors. Every donor was a Caucasian adult from Nashville, Tennessee.

Sample: naive CD8+ T cells from PBMCs. This receptor was obtained from a young man in good health. Some clones in this sample may be carry-over from other donors' samples. V is TRBV5-1 and J is TRBJ2-5; D is perhaps TRBD2 (5 bases). CDR3 DNA: TGCGCCAGCAGCTCATCCCGGGATTGGGTGGTCCAAGAGACCCAGTACTTC. It encodes CASSSSRDWVVQETQYF.